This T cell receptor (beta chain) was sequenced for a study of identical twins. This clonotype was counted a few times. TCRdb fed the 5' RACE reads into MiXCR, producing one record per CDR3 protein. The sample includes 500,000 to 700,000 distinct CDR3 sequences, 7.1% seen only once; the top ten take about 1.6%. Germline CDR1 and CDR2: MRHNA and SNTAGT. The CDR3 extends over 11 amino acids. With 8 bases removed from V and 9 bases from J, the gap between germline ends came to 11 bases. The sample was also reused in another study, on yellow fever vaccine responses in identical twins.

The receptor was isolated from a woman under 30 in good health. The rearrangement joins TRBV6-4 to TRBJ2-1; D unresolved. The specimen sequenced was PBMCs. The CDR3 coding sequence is TGTGCCAGCGGGCGAGTTGGTGAGCAGTTCTTC. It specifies CASGRVGEQFF.